This T cell receptor beta chain appears in the sequencing data of a study of CD8 T cells in ankylosing spondylitis. On this clonotype itself: Its antigen remains unknown.

V lost 3 bases to trimming and J lost 6 bases, with 5 bases between them. The CDR3 covers 11 residues. Scientists made TCR beta libraries using quantitative 5'-RACE with molecular barcodes. One entry per CDR3 protein, called by TCRdb with MiXCR from the 5' RACE reads. This table holds some 90,000 distinct CDR3 sequences, around 30% found once. Findings and caveats of the study: Reportedly, significant enrichment of disease-linked clones occurred in matched ankylosing spondylitis synovial fluid. Ankylosing spondylitis blood appeared to carry a characteristic TCR beta motif of several highly homologous variants.

The sequence was obtained from a male donor with ankylosing spondylitis or in good health (not recorded which). The V gene is TRBV12-3 or TRBV12-4, the J gene TRBJ1-2; the D is unclear. The specimen was blood, either unsorted or a sorted T cell fraction (not recorded which). Here the CDR3 reads CASSFGDGYTF. In nucleotides, the CDR3 is TGTGCCAGCAGTTTCGGAGATGGCTACACCTTC.